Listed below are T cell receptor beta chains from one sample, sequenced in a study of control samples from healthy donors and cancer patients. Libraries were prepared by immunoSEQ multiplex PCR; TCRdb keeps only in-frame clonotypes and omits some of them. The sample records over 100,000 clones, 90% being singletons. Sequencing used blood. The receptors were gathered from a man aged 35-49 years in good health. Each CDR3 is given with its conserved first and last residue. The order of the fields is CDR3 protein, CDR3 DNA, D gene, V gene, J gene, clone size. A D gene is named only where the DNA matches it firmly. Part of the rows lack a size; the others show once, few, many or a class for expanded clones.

CDR3: CASSPMQASNQPQHF
DNA: TGTGCCAGCTCACCAATGCAGGCAAGCAATCAGCCCCAGCATTTT
D: .
V: TRBV18
J: TRBJ1-5
size: .

CDR3: CASSYNTGELFF
DNA: TGTGCCAGCAGTTACAATACCGGGGAGCTGTTTTTT
D: .
V: TRBV6-2/TRBV6-3
J: TRBJ2-2
size: .

CDR3: CATTGSGGSDYNEQFF
DNA: TGTGCCACCACCGGTAGCGGGGGGTCCGATTACAATGAGCAGTTCTTC
D: TRBD2
V: TRBV24-1
J: TRBJ2-1
size: .

CDR3: CARPGQGMNTEAFF
DNA: TGTGCCCGTCCAGGCCAAGGGATGAACACTGAAGCTTTCTTT
D: .
V: TRBV6-5
J: TRBJ1-1
size: .

CDR3: CASSQNFRTGHYVGELFF
DNA: TGCGCCAGCAGCCAAAATTTCCGGACAGGCCATTATGTCGGGGAGCTGTTTTTT
D: TRBD1
V: TRBV4-1
J: TRBJ2-2
size: .

CDR3: CASSSVAGGFSYEQYF
DNA: TGTGCCAGCAGTTCTGTAGCGGGGGGATTCTCCTACGAGCAGTACTTC
D: TRBD2
V: TRBV6-5
J: TRBJ2-7
size: .

CDR3: CASSRRQEITMNTEAFF
DNA: TGTGCCAGCTCACGAAGACAGGAAATTACAATGAACACTGAAGCTTTCTTT
D: .
V: TRBV18
J: TRBJ1-1
size: .

CDR3: CASSLQLLRYNEQFF
DNA: TGTGCCAGCAGTCTACAGCTTCTACGTTACAATGAGCAGTTCTTC
D: .
V: TRBV6-5
J: TRBJ2-1
size: .

CDR3: CASSSTSGGEQFF
DNA: TGTGCCAGCAGTTCAACTTCTGGGGGTGAGCAGTTCTTC
D: .
V: TRBV12-3/TRBV12-4
J: TRBJ2-1
size: .

CDR3: CASPGLRNTEAFF
DNA: TGTGCCAGTCCGGGACTCAGGAACACTGAAGCTTTCTTT
D: .
V: TRBV5-4
J: TRBJ1-1
size: .

CDR3: CASSVGTGRNEKLFF
DNA: TGTGCCAGCAGTGTGGGAACAGGGAGGAATGAAAAACTGTTTTTT
D: .
V: TRBV6-4
J: TRBJ1-4
size: once

CDR3: CASSPLAGGLTDTQYF
DNA: TGTGCCAGCAGCCCCTTAGCGGGGGGGCTGACAGATACGCAGTATTTT
D: TRBD2
V: TRBV3-1/TRBV3-2
J: TRBJ2-3
size: .

CDR3: CASSSGADTQYF
DNA: TGTGCCAGCAGCTCAGGGGCGGATACGCAGTATTTT
D: .
V: TRBV9
J: TRBJ2-3
size: .

CDR3: CASSSWGQGMAKNIQYF
DNA: TGCGCCAGCAGCTCGTGGGGACAGGGGATGGCCAAAAACATTCAGTACTTC
D: TRBD1
V: TRBV5-1
J: TRBJ2-4
size: .

CDR3: CASSSGDRYQETQYF
DNA: TGTGCCAGCAGTTCTGGAGACAGGTACCAAGAGACCCAGTACTTC
D: .
V: TRBV28
J: TRBJ2-5
size: .

CDR3: CAWSGLGTHSGANVLTF
DNA: TGTGCCTGGAGTGGACTAGGGACCCACTCTGGGGCCAACGTCCTGACTTTC
D: .
V: TRBV30
J: TRBJ2-6
size: .

CDR3: CATSRGRTNQETQYF
DNA: TGTGCCACCAGCAGAGGGCGGACTAACCAAGAGACCCAGTACTTC
D: .
V: TRBV15
J: TRBJ2-5
size: .

CDR3: CASSLPGGVVAEAFF
DNA: TGTGCCAGCAGCTTGCCGGGGGGCGTCGTGGCTGAAGCTTTCTTT
D: .
V: TRBV5-6
J: TRBJ1-1
size: once

CDR3: CASRLGTNEKLFF
DNA: TGCGCCAGCAGATTGGGGACTAATGAAAAACTGTTTTTT
D: .
V: TRBV5-1
J: TRBJ1-4
size: .

CDR3: CAWSLGLSVFF
DNA: TGTGCCTGGAGTTTGGGACTTTCCGTTTTCTTC
D: .
V: TRBV30
J: TRBJ2-1
size: .

CDR3: CASSNDYRGKLFF
DNA: TGTGCCAGCAGTAACGACTACAGGGGGAAACTGTTTTTT
D: TRBD1
V: TRBV6-5
J: TRBJ1-4
size: .

CDR3: CASSMGGPNEKLFF
DNA: TGTGCCAGTAGTATGGGGGGACCTAATGAAAAACTGTTTTTT
D: .
V: TRBV19
J: TRBJ1-4
size: .

CDR3: CASSLPGSVITDTQYF
DNA: TGTGCCAGCAGCTTACCGGGTTCCGTGATCACAGATACGCAGTATTTT
D: .
V: TRBV5-6
J: TRBJ2-3
size: .

CDR3: CASRGVGGTEAFF
DNA: TGCGCCAGCAGGGGGGTTGGAGGCACTGAAGCTTTCTTT
D: .
V: TRBV5-1
J: TRBJ1-1
size: .

CDR3: CASSLWAGGNSNQPQHF
DNA: TGTGCCAGCAGCTTGTGGGCGGGCGGCAATAGCAATCAGCCCCAGCATTTT
D: .
V: TRBV5-8
J: TRBJ1-5
size: few

CDR3: CASSSGTVVQETQYF
DNA: TGTGCCAGCAGTTCCGGGACAGTAGTTCAAGAGACCCAGTACTTC
D: TRBD1
V: TRBV7-9
J: TRBJ2-5
size: .

CDR3: CASRQPGGNTEAFF
DNA: TGTGCCAGCCGCCAACCCGGGGGGAACACTGAAGCTTTCTTT
D: .
V: TRBV6-5
J: TRBJ1-1
size: .

CDR3: CASSQGRANEKLFF
DNA: TGTGCCAGCAGCCAAGGCAGGGCTAATGAAAAACTGTTTTTT
D: .
V: TRBV4-2
J: TRBJ1-4
size: .

CDR3: CASSQRINTILVF
DNA: TGCGCCAGCAGCCAGCGAATCAATACAATCTTGGTCTTC
D: .
V: TRBV4-1
J: TRBJ2-1
size: .

CDR3: CASGLGTVYGYTF
DNA: TGTGCTAGTGGTTTGGGGACAGTCTATGGCTACACCTTC
D: .
V: TRBV12-5
J: TRBJ1-2
size: .

CDR3: CASSSLTSGGGTEAFF
DNA: TGCGCCAGCAGCTCCCTGACGTCCGGCGGGGGCACTGAAGCTTTCTTT
D: .
V: TRBV5-1
J: TRBJ1-1
size: .

CDR3: CASSALGLVPQETQYF
DNA: TGTGCCAGCAGCGCCCTAGGGTTGGTGCCCCAAGAGACCCAGTACTTC
D: .
V: TRBV5-6
J: TRBJ2-5
size: .

CDR3: CASKLDHTGELFF
DNA: TGTGCCAGCAAACTTGACCACACCGGGGAGCTGTTTTTT
D: .
V: TRBV12-3/TRBV12-4
J: TRBJ2-2
size: .

CDR3: CASSGDSSYEQYF
DNA: TGTGCCAGCAGTGGGGACAGCTCCTACGAGCAGTACTTC
D: TRBD1
V: TRBV12-3/TRBV12-4
J: TRBJ2-7
size: .

CDR3: CASVPRVGYEQYF
DNA: TGTGCCAGCGTCCCCCGGGTTGGCTACGAGCAGTACTTC
D: .
V: TRBV7-9
J: TRBJ2-7
size: once

CDR3: CAWGQMVAKNIQYF
DNA: TGTGCCTGGGGACAGATGGTAGCCAAAAACATTCAGTACTTC
D: .
V: TRBV30
J: TRBJ2-4
size: .

CDR3: CASSHLTGLGTEAFF
DNA: TGCGCCAGCAGCCACCTGACAGGGCTAGGAACTGAAGCTTTCTTT
D: TRBD1
V: TRBV4-1
J: TRBJ1-1
size: .

CDR3: CASSPGQGGPTDTQYF
DNA: TGTGCCAGCAGCCCCGGACAGGGTGGTCCGACAGATACGCAGTATTTT
D: TRBD1
V: TRBV11-2
J: TRBJ2-3
size: .

CDR3: CASSITGTGYYEQYF
DNA: TGTGCCAGTAGTATTACCGGGACGGGTTACTACGAGCAGTACTTC
D: .
V: TRBV19
J: TRBJ2-7
size: .

CDR3: CSVGTEFYTF
DNA: TGCAGCGTTGGTACGGAGTTTTACACCTTC
D: .
V: TRBV29-1
J: TRBJ1-2
size: .

CDR3: CASSRKECLLAAGAVF
DNA: TGTGCCAGCAGCCGAAAAGAATGTCTGCTTGCGGCGGGAGCTGTTTTT
D: TRBD2
V: TRBV3-1/TRBV3-2
J: TRBJ2-2
size: .

CDR3: CASTPGGRAYGYTF
DNA: TGTGCCAGCACCCCCGGGGGGAGGGCCTATGGCTACACCTTC
D: .
V: TRBV11-2
J: TRBJ1-2
size: .

CDR3: CASSLVLGSYYNEQFF
DNA: TGTGCCAGCAGCTTAGTGTTGGGGTCCTATTACAATGAGCAGTTCTTC
D: .
V: TRBV7-9
J: TRBJ2-1
size: once

CDR3: CASSFDSSRSEKLFF
DNA: TGTGCCAGCAGTTTCGACAGTTCACGGAGTGAAAAACTGTTTTTT
D: .
V: TRBV27
J: TRBJ1-4
size: .

CDR3: CASSARGGGSYNEQFF
DNA: TGTGCCAGCAGTGCACGGGGGGGCGGTTCCTACAATGAGCAGTTCTTC
D: TRBD2
V: TRBV6-4
J: TRBJ2-1
size: .

CDR3: CAWSVGGDTGELFF
DNA: TGTGCCTGGAGTGTAGGCGGGGACACCGGGGAGCTGTTTTTT
D: .
V: TRBV30
J: TRBJ2-2
size: .

CDR3: CASSGGSQPQHF
DNA: TGTGCCAGCAGTGGAGGGAGCCAGCCCCAGCATTTT
D: .
V: TRBV2
J: TRBJ1-5
size: .

CDR3: CASSGGTIGETQYF
DNA: TGCGCCAGCAGCGGCGGGACAATTGGAGAGACCCAGTACTTC
D: .
V: TRBV5-1
J: TRBJ2-5
size: once

CDR3: CASSNDGNQPQHF
DNA: TGTGCCAGCAGCAACGACGGGAATCAGCCCCAGCATTTT
D: .
V: TRBV2
J: TRBJ1-5
size: .

CDR3: CASSRLGTGSTDTQYF
DNA: TGTGCCAGCAGTCGACTCGGGACAGGTAGCACAGATACGCAGTATTTT
D: TRBD1
V: TRBV6-6
J: TRBJ2-3
size: .

CDR3: CASIYRGGDTEAFF
DNA: TGTGCCAGCATTTACAGGGGTGGGGACACTGAAGCTTTCTTT
D: TRBD1
V: TRBV6-5
J: TRBJ1-1
size: .

CDR3: CASSFGGSYGYTF
DNA: TGTGCCAGCAGCTTCGGGGGGAGCTATGGCTACACCTTC
D: .
V: TRBV7-3
J: TRBJ1-2
size: .

CDR3: CSVKWGFDQPQHF
DNA: TGCAGCGTAAAGTGGGGATTCGATCAGCCCCAGCATTTT
D: .
V: TRBV29-1
J: TRBJ1-5
size: .

CDR3: CASSPRDRGGYGYTF
DNA: TGTGCCAGTAGTCCCCGGGACAGGGGGGGCTATGGCTACACCTTC
D: TRBD1
V: TRBV19
J: TRBJ1-2
size: .

CDR3: CASSYSVYGYTF
DNA: TGTGCCAGCAGCTACTCGGTCTATGGCTACACCTTC
D: .
V: TRBV11-2
J: TRBJ1-2
size: .

CDR3: CASSQDRYEQYF
DNA: TGCGCCAGCAGTCAGGACCGCTACGAGCAGTACTTC
D: .
V: TRBV5-1
J: TRBJ2-7
size: .

CDR3: CASSDGLAGGYGGTQYF
DNA: TGCGCCAGCAGCGACGGACTAGCGGGGGGATATGGTGGGACCCAGTACTTC
D: TRBD2
V: TRBV5-1
J: TRBJ2-5
size: .

CDR3: CASSVARGLGNTEAFF
DNA: TGTGCCAGCAGCGTAGCTCGGGGACTGGGCAACACTGAAGCTTTCTTT
D: .
V: TRBV9
J: TRBJ1-1
size: .

CDR3: CASSFLPVSGVNEQFF
DNA: TGTGCTAGCAGCTTCCTTCCGGTCTCAGGGGTCAATGAGCAGTTCTTC
D: .
V: TRBV7-7
J: TRBJ2-1
size: .